The 5 T cell receptor beta chains given below trace back to one sample, sequenced in a study of shared clonotypes between healthy human individuals. Assay used: immunoSEQ multiplex PCR; TCRdb lists only in-frame clones, some missing. Of roughly 640,000 clones listed, about 97% are singletons. Input material: naive CD4+ T cells sorted from blood. Subset reported: CD45RA+ positively selected. The origin of the receptors is a woman aged 25-40 years in good health.

This sequence joins TRBV28 and TRBJ2-7; TRBD2 agrees at 7 bases. There are 13 residues in the CDR3. V lost 8 bases, J lost 5 bases, and 9 bases stayed unmatched. Looked up from germline, CDR1 is MDHEN and CDR2 is SYDVKM. The CDR3 is CASLEGRAHEQYF. The CDR3 DNA sequence: TGTGCCAGCTTGGAAGGGAGGGCCCACGAGCAGTACTTC.

The chain has TRBV7-9 and TRBJ2-1; TRBD2 agrees at 9 bases. V lost 5 bases to trimming and J lost 6 bases; unmatched junction nucleotides: 8. The germline V gene encodes CDR1 SEHNR and CDR2 FQNEAQ (reference sequence). The CDR3 contains 15 residues. The CDR3 coding sequence is TGTGCCAGCAGCCACCGGACTAGCGCGGCCAATGAGCAGTTCTTC. It is translated as CASSHRTSAANEQFF.

The V call is TRBV27, the J call TRBJ2-1; D is possibly TRBD1 or TRBD2 (5 bases each). The V end lost 3 bases, the J end lost 7 bases, and 19 bases lay between the germline ends. The CDR3 runs to 16 residues. Germline V gene lookup returns CDR1 MNHEY and CDR2 SMNVEV (reference sequence). The CDR3 region is CASSFLPGTSGNEQFF. In nucleotides, the CDR3 is TGTGCCAGCAGTTTTCTACCCGGGACCTCAGGGAATGAGCAGTTCTTC.

The genes are TRBV5-1 and TRBJ1-1; a possible D gene is TRBD1 (6 bases). This CDR3 spans 14 amino acids. The germline V gene encodes CDR1 SGHRS and CDR2 YFSETQ. Trimming shortened V by 5 bases and J by 4 bases, and 15 bases separated the two germline ends. CDR3 sequence reads: CASSRLQGITEAFF. The CDR3 nucleotides are TGCGCCAGCAGTCGCCTACAGGGAATCACTGAAGCTTTCTTT.

This clone was picked up one time. V is TRBV11-2 and J is TRBJ1-1; 7 bases map to TRBD1. CDR1 is SGHAT and CDR2 is FQNNGV in the germline V gene. V trimming: 5 bases; J trimming: 3 bases; junction bases outside the gene matches: 6. The CDR3 has 14 residues. The DNA for the CDR3 is TGTGCCAGCAGCCCTCAGACAGGGCACACTGAAGCTTTCTTT. This codes for CASSPQTGHTEAFF.